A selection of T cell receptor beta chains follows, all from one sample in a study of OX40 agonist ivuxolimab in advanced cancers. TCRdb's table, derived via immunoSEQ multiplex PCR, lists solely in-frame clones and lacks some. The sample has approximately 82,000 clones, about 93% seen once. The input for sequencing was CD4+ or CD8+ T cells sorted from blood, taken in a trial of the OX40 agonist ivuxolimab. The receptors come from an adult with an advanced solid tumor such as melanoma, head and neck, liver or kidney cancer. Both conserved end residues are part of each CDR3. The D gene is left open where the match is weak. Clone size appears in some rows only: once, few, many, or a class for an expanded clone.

cdr3_aa: CASSPTGVTEEKLFF
cdr3_nt: TGTGCCAGCAGCCCAACAGGGGTCACTGAGGAAAAACTGTTTTTT
clone_size: -
v_call: TRBV11-3
d_call: TRBD1
j_call: TRBJ1-4

cdr3_aa: CASSLGLANFNEQFF
cdr3_nt: TGTGCCAGCAGTTTAGGACTAGCGAACTTCAATGAGCAGTTCTTC
clone_size: -
v_call: TRBV27
d_call: TRBD2
j_call: TRBJ2-1

cdr3_aa: CASSVARGLRLNNEQFF
cdr3_nt: TGTGCCAGCAGCGTAGCTAGGGGGCTTCGGCTAAACAATGAGCAGTTCTTC
clone_size: -
v_call: TRBV9
d_call: TRBD1
j_call: TRBJ2-1

cdr3_aa: CASSYFREVYNEQFF
cdr3_nt: TGTGCCAGCAGTTACTTTCGGGAGGTCTACAATGAGCAGTTCTTC
clone_size: -
v_call: TRBV6-5
d_call: TRBD2
j_call: TRBJ2-1

cdr3_aa: CASSQEIAPTLGRGYTF
cdr3_nt: TGTGCCAGCAGCCAAGAAATAGCTCCTACCCTGGGCCGTGGCTACACCTTC
clone_size: -
v_call: TRBV4-2
d_call: -
j_call: TRBJ1-2

cdr3_aa: CASSVGGAHEQYF
cdr3_nt: TGTGCCAGCAGCGTAGGGGGGGCCCACGAGCAGTACTTC
clone_size: -
v_call: TRBV9
d_call: -
j_call: TRBJ2-7

cdr3_aa: CASSPWGQDSYGYTF
cdr3_nt: TGTGCCAGCAGTCCGTGGGGCCAGGATTCCTATGGCTACACCTTC
clone_size: -
v_call: TRBV27
d_call: -
j_call: TRBJ1-2

cdr3_aa: CASSPPGGRDAGELFF
cdr3_nt: TGTGCCAGCAGCCCGCCGGGGGGTCGGGACGCCGGGGAGCTGTTTTTT
clone_size: -
v_call: TRBV7-2
d_call: TRBD2
j_call: TRBJ2-2

cdr3_aa: CASSARDRASYEQYF
cdr3_nt: TGTGCCAGCAGCGCCCGGGACAGGGCCTCCTACGAGCAGTACTTC
clone_size: -
v_call: TRBV9
d_call: TRBD1
j_call: TRBJ2-7

cdr3_aa: CASDRTGRHTEAFF
cdr3_nt: TGTGCCAGCGACCGGACAGGGAGGCACACTGAAGCTTTCTTT
clone_size: -
v_call: TRBV9
d_call: TRBD1
j_call: TRBJ1-1

cdr3_aa: CASGPRGSTGELFF
cdr3_nt: TGTGCCAGCGGTCCACGGGGCTCGACCGGGGAGCTGTTTTTT
clone_size: -
v_call: TRBV9
d_call: -
j_call: TRBJ2-2

cdr3_aa: CASGGYNEQFF
cdr3_nt: TGTGCCTCGGGGGGATACAATGAGCAGTTCTTC
clone_size: -
v_call: TRBV28
d_call: TRBD2
j_call: TRBJ2-1

cdr3_aa: CASSSWGRSYEKLFF
cdr3_nt: TGTGCCAGCAGTTCCTGGGGCAGGAGTTATGAAAAACTGTTTTTT
clone_size: once
v_call: TRBV27
d_call: -
j_call: TRBJ1-4

cdr3_aa: CATQGLAVDTQYF
cdr3_nt: TGTGCCACTCAGGGACTAGCGGTGGATACGCAGTATTTT
clone_size: -
v_call: TRBV7-9
d_call: TRBD2
j_call: TRBJ2-3

cdr3_aa: CASSVGWGTNEKLFF
cdr3_nt: TGTGCCAGCAGCGTAGGTTGGGGAACTAATGAAAAACTGTTTTTT
clone_size: -
v_call: TRBV9
d_call: -
j_call: TRBJ1-4

cdr3_aa: CASSKSYEQYF
cdr3_nt: TGTGCCAGCAGTAAAAGCTACGAGCAGTACTTC
clone_size: -
v_call: TRBV6-1
d_call: -
j_call: TRBJ2-7

cdr3_aa: CASSPFLTSGGPPGEQFF
cdr3_nt: TGCGCCAGCAGCCCATTTCTGACTAGCGGGGGACCCCCGGGGGAGCAGTTCTTC
clone_size: few
v_call: TRBV4-1
d_call: TRBD2
j_call: TRBJ2-1

cdr3_aa: CSVPRGTDTQYF
cdr3_nt: TGCAGCGTTCCCCGGGGCACAGATACGCAGTATTTT
clone_size: -
v_call: TRBV29-1
d_call: -
j_call: TRBJ2-3

cdr3_aa: CASSPPGLVSTDTQYF
cdr3_nt: TGTGCCAGCAGTCCCCCGGGACTAGTCAGCACAGATACGCAGTATTTT
clone_size: -
v_call: TRBV28
d_call: TRBD2
j_call: TRBJ2-3

cdr3_aa: CSVEEGQGVGGYTF
cdr3_nt: TGCAGCGTCGAAGAGGGACAGGGAGTGGGAGGCTACACCTTC
clone_size: once
v_call: TRBV29-1
d_call: TRBD1
j_call: TRBJ1-2

cdr3_aa: CASSLSLTLGSEQFF
cdr3_nt: TGTGCCAGCAGTTTATCCCTCACCCTAGGGAGTGAGCAGTTCTTC
clone_size: -
v_call: TRBV27
d_call: -
j_call: TRBJ2-1

cdr3_aa: CASSTGQGHSPLHF
cdr3_nt: TGTGCCAGCAGTACCGGACAGGGCCATTCACCCCTCCACTTT
clone_size: -
v_call: TRBV7-2
d_call: TRBD1
j_call: TRBJ1-6

cdr3_aa: CASSPGQGGYGYTF
cdr3_nt: TGCGCCAGCAGCCCCGGACAGGGGGGATATGGCTACACCTTC
clone_size: -
v_call: TRBV4-3
d_call: TRBD1
j_call: TRBJ1-2

cdr3_aa: CASRLSGPGPTGELFF
cdr3_nt: TGTGCAAGTCGCTTAAGCGGCCCAGGTCCTACCGGGGAGCTGTTTTTT
clone_size: -
v_call: TRBV12-2
d_call: -
j_call: TRBJ2-2

cdr3_aa: CASSQGQGAYNEQFF
cdr3_nt: TGTGCCAGCAGCCAGGGACAGGGGGCCTACAATGAGCAGTTCTTC
clone_size: -
v_call: TRBV7-2
d_call: TRBD1
j_call: TRBJ2-1

cdr3_aa: CASSLDRGDTGELFF
cdr3_nt: TGTGCCAGCAGCTTAGACAGGGGGGACACCGGGGAGCTGTTTTTT
clone_size: -
v_call: TRBV7-2
d_call: TRBD1
j_call: TRBJ2-2

cdr3_aa: CASSLRTGQSFMNTEAFF
cdr3_nt: TGTGCCAGCAGTTTAAGAACGGGCCAGTCCTTCATGAACACTGAAGCTTTCTTT
clone_size: -
v_call: TRBV28
d_call: -
j_call: TRBJ1-1

cdr3_aa: CASSEEGLAHHNEQFF
cdr3_nt: TGTGCCAGCAGCGAAGAGGGACTAGCCCATCACAATGAGCAGTTCTTC
clone_size: -
v_call: TRBV7-3
d_call: TRBD2
j_call: TRBJ2-1

cdr3_aa: CASSSRGWAEAFF
cdr3_nt: TGTGCCAGCAGCTCCAGGGGTTGGGCTGAAGCTTTCTTT
clone_size: -
v_call: TRBV9
d_call: -
j_call: TRBJ1-1

cdr3_aa: CASSDGTYEQYF
cdr3_nt: TGTGCCAGCAGCGACGGAACCTACGAGCAGTACTTC
clone_size: once
v_call: TRBV5-6
d_call: -
j_call: TRBJ2-7

cdr3_aa: CASSVGSITNIQYF
cdr3_nt: TGTGCCAGCAGCGTAGGCAGTATTACAAACATTCAGTACTTC
clone_size: -
v_call: TRBV9
d_call: -
j_call: TRBJ2-4

cdr3_aa: CASSLVGGYGYTF
cdr3_nt: TGTGCCAGCAGCTTAGTAGGGGGTTATGGCTACACCTTC
clone_size: -
v_call: TRBV7-8
d_call: -
j_call: TRBJ1-2

cdr3_aa: CASSQKTGTSIVYEQYF
cdr3_nt: TGCGCCAGCAGCCAAAAAACCGGGACTAGTATCGTCTACGAGCAGTACTTC
clone_size: -
v_call: TRBV4-1
d_call: TRBD2
j_call: TRBJ2-7

cdr3_aa: CASSEEQGQNSPLHF
cdr3_nt: TGTGCCAGCAGTGAGGAACAGGGTCAGAATTCACCCCTCCACTTT
clone_size: once
v_call: TRBV2
d_call: -
j_call: TRBJ1-6

cdr3_aa: CASSVAGQSWNEQFF
cdr3_nt: TGTGCCAGCAGCGTAGCGGGACAGAGTTGGAATGAGCAGTTCTTC
clone_size: -
v_call: TRBV9
d_call: TRBD1
j_call: TRBJ2-1

cdr3_aa: CASSLSSRGAEAFF
cdr3_nt: TGTGCCAGCAGTTTATCGAGCAGGGGTGCTGAAGCTTTCTTT
clone_size: -
v_call: TRBV27
d_call: -
j_call: TRBJ1-1

cdr3_aa: CSVEVRAYEQYF
cdr3_nt: TGCAGCGTTGAAGTTAGGGCCTACGAGCAGTACTTC
clone_size: -
v_call: TRBV29-1
d_call: -
j_call: TRBJ2-7

cdr3_aa: CASSVKWDYYNEQFF
cdr3_nt: TGTGCCAGCAGCGTTAAATGGGACTACTACAATGAGCAGTTCTTC
clone_size: -
v_call: TRBV9
d_call: TRBD2
j_call: TRBJ2-1

cdr3_aa: CASSLAPSGGIINEQFF
cdr3_nt: TGTGCCAGCAGCTTAGCACCTAGCGGGGGTATCATCAATGAGCAGTTCTTC
clone_size: -
v_call: TRBV7-7
d_call: TRBD2
j_call: TRBJ2-1

cdr3_aa: CASSAKTVYEQYF
cdr3_nt: TGTGCCAGCAGTGCAAAGACGGTATACGAGCAGTACTTC
clone_size: -
v_call: TRBV7-9
d_call: -
j_call: TRBJ2-7

cdr3_aa: CASSTWTDAGNQPQHF
cdr3_nt: TGTGCCAGCAGCACCTGGACGGACGCGGGCAATCAGCCCCAGCATTTT
clone_size: -
v_call: TRBV7-8
d_call: -
j_call: TRBJ1-5

cdr3_aa: CASSVRLAGDTGELFF
cdr3_nt: TGTGCCAGCAGCGTCAGGCTAGCGGGGGACACCGGGGAGCTGTTTTTT
clone_size: -
v_call: TRBV9
d_call: TRBD2
j_call: TRBJ2-2

cdr3_aa: CSVELGDGYTF
cdr3_nt: TGCAGCGTTGAATTAGGGGATGGCTACACCTTC
clone_size: -
v_call: TRBV29-1
d_call: -
j_call: TRBJ1-2

cdr3_aa: CSVGRQGSYEQYF
cdr3_nt: TGCAGCGTTGGTAGACAGGGCTCCTACGAGCAGTACTTC
clone_size: -
v_call: TRBV29-1
d_call: TRBD1
j_call: TRBJ2-7

cdr3_aa: CASSLGAGRQPQHF
cdr3_nt: TGTGCCAGCAGCTTGGGGGCGGGGAGACAGCCCCAGCATTTT
clone_size: -
v_call: TRBV5-6
d_call: -
j_call: TRBJ1-5

cdr3_aa: CASSLYRASNEKLFF
cdr3_nt: TGTGCCAGCAGTTTATACAGGGCCTCTAATGAAAAACTGTTTTTT
clone_size: -
v_call: TRBV27
d_call: -
j_call: TRBJ1-4

cdr3_aa: CASSQGATNTGELFF
cdr3_nt: TGCGCCAGCAGCCAAGGCGCTACGAACACCGGGGAGCTGTTTTTT
clone_size: -
v_call: TRBV4-1
d_call: -
j_call: TRBJ2-2

cdr3_aa: CASSQEGIATNEKLFF
cdr3_nt: TGCGCCAGCAGCCAAGAGGGGATCGCAACTAATGAAAAACTGTTTTTT
clone_size: -
v_call: TRBV4-1
d_call: -
j_call: TRBJ1-4

cdr3_aa: CSARGGTF
cdr3_nt: TGCAGTGCTAGGGGGGGGACCTTC
clone_size: -
v_call: TRBV20-1
d_call: -
j_call: TRBJ1-2

cdr3_aa: CASGPGQGAGTEAFF
cdr3_nt: TGTGCCAGCGGCCCGGGACAGGGGGCGGGCACTGAAGCTTTCTTT
clone_size: -
v_call: TRBV27
d_call: TRBD1
j_call: TRBJ1-1

cdr3_aa: CASSLVEDTQYF
cdr3_nt: TGTGCCAGCAGCTTAGTTGAAGATACGCAGTATTTT
clone_size: -
v_call: TRBV7-6
d_call: -
j_call: TRBJ2-3

cdr3_aa: CASSLWWAETAPGYNEQFF
cdr3_nt: TGCGCCAGCAGCTTATGGTGGGCCGAAACCGCCCCGGGGTACAATGAGCAGTTCTTC
clone_size: once
v_call: TRBV5-1
d_call: -
j_call: TRBJ2-1

cdr3_aa: CATSRVDRDQETQYF
cdr3_nt: TGTGCCACCAGCAGAGTTGACAGGGACCAAGAGACCCAGTACTTC
clone_size: -
v_call: TRBV15
d_call: TRBD1
j_call: TRBJ2-5